Listed below are T cell receptor beta chains from one sample, sequenced in a study of CD8 T cells in ankylosing spondylitis. TCRdb itself ran the 5' RACE reads through MiXCR, one entry per CDR3 protein. This table holds approximately 540,000 distinct CDR3 sequences, roughly 12% found once. The sequenced sample consisted of blood, either unsorted or a sorted T cell fraction (not recorded which). All receptors come from a male donor with ankylosing spondylitis. CDR3s include the opening cysteine and the closing phenylalanine or tryptophan. The D gene is left open where the match is weak. Clone size is stated in some rows and not others, as once, few, many or a class when expanded.

abundance	v_gene	d_gene	j_gene	len	CDR3aa	CDR3nt
few	TRBV12-3/TRBV12-4	-	TRBJ1-2	12	CASSIFVGGYTF	TGTGCCAGCAGTATATTTGTTGGTGGCTACACCTTC
few	TRBV20-1	-	TRBJ2-1	13	CSARDSGYNEQFF	TGCAGTGCTAGGGACTCGGGGTACAATGAGCAGTTCTTC
-	TRBV7-2	-	TRBJ2-7	14	CASGLGSPLYEQYF	TGTGCCAGCGGTTTAGGGAGCCCTCTTTACGAGCAGTACTTC
-	TRBV11-2	-	TRBJ1-1	15	CASSFRSLSVTEAFF	TGTGCCAGCAGCTTTCGGAGTTTATCAGTAACTGAAGCTTTCTTT
few	TRBV29-1	-	TRBJ1-4	13	CSVESDAEEKLFF	TGCAGCGTTGAATCTGACGCGGAGGAAAAACTGTTTTTT
-	TRBV29-1	-	TRBJ2-1	12	CSVERGYNEQFF	TGCAGCGTTGAAAGGGGATACAATGAGCAGTTCTTC
few	TRBV25-1	TRBD1	TRBJ1-6	15	CASSDQDRNNSPLHF	TGTGCCAGCAGTGACCAGGACAGGAATAATTCACCCCTCCACTTT
-	TRBV7-9	-	TRBJ2-2	15	CASSFAGFGTGELFF	TGTGCCAGCAGCTTTGCGGGGTTTGGGACCGGGGAGCTGTTTTTT
few	TRBV27	-	TRBJ2-2	13	CASSKTYTGELFF	TGTGCCAGCAGTAAGACTTACACCGGGGAGCTGTTTTTT
many	TRBV10-3	-	TRBJ1-1	12	CAISTLNTEAFF	TGTGCCATCAGTACACTGAACACTGAAGCTTTCTTT
many	TRBV20-1	-	TRBJ2-2	12	CSAPRNTGELFF	TGCAGTGCTCCCCGAAACACCGGGGAGCTGTTTTTT
-	TRBV7-8	-	TRBJ2-5	15	CASSLARAAQETQYF	TGTGCCAGCAGCTTAGCAAGAGCGGCCCAAGAGACCCAGTACTTC
-	TRBV11-3	TRBD2	TRBJ2-3	17	CASSFALAGVLGDTQYF	TGTGCCAGCAGCTTTGCACTAGCGGGAGTGCTTGGAGATACGCAGTATTTT
-	TRBV28	-	TRBJ2-3	15	CASSPLIASTDTQYF	TGTGCCAGCAGTCCCCTTATCGCATCCACAGATACGCAGTATTTT
-	TRBV29-1	-	TRBJ2-7	12	CSVGTVTYEQYF	TGCAGCGTTGGGACGGTGACCTACGAGCAGTACTTC
-	TRBV21-1	-	TRBJ2-3	15	CASSKEMASTDTQYF	TGTGCCAGCAGCAAAGAGATGGCCAGCACAGATACGCAGTATTTT
few	TRBV6-1	-	TRBJ1-2	12	CASSGGMRDYTF	TGTGCCAGCAGTGGCGGGATGAGGGACTACACCTTC
-	TRBV3-1	-	TRBJ1-6	14	CASSQTRNNSPLHF	TGTGCCAGCAGCCAGACACGAAATAATTCACCCCTCCACTTT
few	TRBV20-1	TRBD2	TRBJ2-3	13	CSARAGGQDTQYF	TGCAGTGCTAGAGCGGGAGGGCAGGATACGCAGTATTTT
-	TRBV21-1	-	TRBJ2-4	19	CASSKVVRLAGGPINIQYF	TGTGCCAGCAGCAAAGTAGTGCGACTAGCGGGAGGGCCGATAAACATTCAGTACTTC
few	TRBV29-1	-	TRBJ1-1	13	CSVVRGRGTEAFF	TGCAGCGTTGTCCGGGGGCGAGGGACTGAAGCTTTCTTT
-	TRBV6-7	-	TRBJ2-1	15	CASSPRDPVYNEQFF	TGTGCCAGCAGTCCCCGGGACCCCGTATACAATGAGCAGTTCTTC
few	TRBV3-1	-	TRBJ2-6	18	CASSQFGGISSGANVLTF	TGTGCCAGCAGCCAATTCGGCGGGATTAGCTCTGGGGCCAACGTCCTGACTTTC
many	TRBV5-1	-	TRBJ1-1	13	CASKGQTNTEAFF	TGCGCCAGCAAAGGACAGACGAACACTGAAGCTTTCTTT
-	TRBV6-1	-	TRBJ1-1	13	CASIPPKADEAFF	TGTGCCAGCATCCCCCCAAAGGCAGATGAAGCTTTCTTT
many	TRBV5-1	TRBD2	TRBJ2-3	16	CASSLGLADSTDTQYF	TGCGCCAGCAGCTTGGGACTAGCGGATAGCACAGATACGCAGTATTTT
many	TRBV29-1	TRBD2	TRBJ2-1	13	CSVSAGGYNEQFF	TGCAGCGTTTCAGCGGGAGGCTACAATGAGCAGTTCTTC
few	TRBV5-1	-	TRBJ2-5	15	CASSLETAKQETQYF	TGCGCCAGCAGCTTGGAAACAGCTAAGCAAGAGACCCAGTACTTC
-	TRBV4-2	-	TRBJ2-1	14	CASSQDDSYNEQFF	TGTGCCAGCAGCCAAGATGACAGCTACAATGAGCAGTTCTTC
many	TRBV14	TRBD2	TRBJ2-1	19	CASSRRYGLAGVEYNEQFF	TGTGCCAGCAGCCGGCGGTACGGACTAGCGGGAGTCGAGTACAATGAGCAGTTCTTC
-	TRBV24-1	TRBD1	TRBJ2-1	14	CATSETGTEGEQFF	TGTGCCACCAGTGAGACCGGGACAGAAGGTGAGCAGTTCTTC